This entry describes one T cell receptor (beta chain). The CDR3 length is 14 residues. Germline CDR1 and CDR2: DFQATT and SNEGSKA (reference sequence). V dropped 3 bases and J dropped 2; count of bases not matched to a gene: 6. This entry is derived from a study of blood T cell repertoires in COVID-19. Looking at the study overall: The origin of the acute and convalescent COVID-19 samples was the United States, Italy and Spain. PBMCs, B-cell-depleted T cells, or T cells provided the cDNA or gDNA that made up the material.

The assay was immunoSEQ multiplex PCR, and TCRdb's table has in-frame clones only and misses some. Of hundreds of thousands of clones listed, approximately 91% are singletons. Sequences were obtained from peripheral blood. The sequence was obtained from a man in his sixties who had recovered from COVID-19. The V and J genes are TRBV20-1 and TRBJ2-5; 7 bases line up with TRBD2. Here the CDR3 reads CSASRRAGQETQYF. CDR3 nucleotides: TGCAGTGCTAGTAGGAGAGCGGGGCAAGAGACCCAGTACTTC.